The rows below give T cell receptor beta chains drawn from one sample of a study of blood T cell repertoires in COVID-19. TCRdb's table, derived via immunoSEQ multiplex PCR, lists solely in-frame clones and lacks some. Among 85,000 to 90,000 clones listed, over 80% were seen once. Input material: peripheral blood. These receptors originate from an elderly woman with active or convalescent COVID-19. The CDR3 runs from the conserved cysteine through the conserved F or W. D genes are given only for firm matches. Clone size is stated in some rows and not others, as once, few, many or a class when expanded.

abundance	d_gene	j_gene	v_gene	CDR3aa	CDR3nt
NA	TRBD1	TRBJ1-2	TRBV11-3	CASSRTGGNGYTF	TGTGCCAGCAGCAGGACAGGGGGAAACGGCTACACCTTC
NA	NA	TRBJ1-2	TRBV20-1	CSAGENYGYTF	TGCAGTGCGGGCGAAAACTATGGCTACACCTTC
NA	TRBD2	TRBJ2-7	TRBV3-1/TRBV3-2	CASSPIAGGSYEQYF	TGTGCCAGCAGCCCTATAGCGGGGGGATCCTACGAGCAGTACTTC
NA	NA	TRBJ1-1	TRBV4-2	CASSQDGGGTEAFF	TGTGCCAGCAGCCAAGATGGGGGAGGGACTGAAGCTTTCTTT
NA	NA	TRBJ1-2	TRBV11-2	CASSIKLSQGYGYTF	TGTGCCAGCAGCATAAAACTCAGCCAGGGCTATGGCTACACCTTC
NA	TRBD1	TRBJ1-1	TRBV7-2	CASSTRTGHTEAFF	TGTGCCAGCAGCACCCGGACAGGGCACACTGAAGCTTTCTTT
NA	NA	TRBJ2-7	TRBV5-1	CASTRDLEGEQYF	TGCGCCAGCACCCGGGACCTGGAGGGAGAGCAGTACTTC
once	TRBD1	TRBJ2-1	TRBV29-1	CSVEDLRGQGPFF	TGCAGCGTTGAAGATCTTCGGGGACAGGGACCGTTCTTC
NA	NA	TRBJ2-6	TRBV7-9	CASSYGGVRSGANVLTF	TGTGCCAGCAGCTACGGCGGAGTCCGGTCTGGGGCCAACGTCCTGACTTTC
once	NA	TRBJ1-4	TRBV15	CATSRDREVLEKLFF	TGTGCCACCAGCAGAGACAGGGAAGTTCTCGAAAAACTGTTTTTT
NA	NA	TRBJ1-6	TRBV9	CASSVLDSSYNSPLHF	TGTGCCAGCAGCGTCCTAGACAGCTCCTATAATTCACCCCTCCACTTT
NA	NA	TRBJ2-3	TRBV5-4	CASSLAVHTDTQYF	TGTGCCAGCAGCTTGGCAGTACACACAGATACGCAGTATTTT
once	NA	TRBJ2-1	TRBV2	CATKRVLHEQFF	TGTGCCACCAAGCGAGTGCTCCATGAGCAGTTCTTC
few	NA	TRBJ1-2	TRBV5-4	CASSLWSAANYGYTF	TGTGCCAGCAGCTTGTGGTCTGCAGCTAACTATGGCTACACCTTC
NA	NA	TRBJ1-5	TRBV4-2	CASSQDGGGHQPQHF	TGTGCCAGCAGCCAAGATGGGGGGGGGCATCAGCCCCAGCATTTT
NA	TRBD1	TRBJ2-5	TRBV7-2	CASSQTGLKETQYF	TGTGCCAGCAGCCAGACAGGGTTGAAAGAGACCCAGTACTTC
NA	TRBD1	TRBJ2-7	TRBV11-2	CASRTLRGTSYEQYF	TGTGCCAGCAGAACCCTCAGGGGGACCTCCTACGAGCAGTACTTC
NA	TRBD1	TRBJ2-7	TRBV24-1	CATSALPGDRGRTYEQYF	TGTGCCACCAGTGCCCTGCCCGGCGACAGGGGGCGAACCTACGAGCAGTACTTC
NA	TRBD2	TRBJ2-7	TRBV7-2	CASRSTSGGFPSEQYF	TGTGCCAGCAGGAGCACTAGCGGGGGCTTCCCTAGCGAGCAGTACTTC
once	NA	TRBJ1-3	TRBV9	CASSVGQGGMSDTIYF	TGTGCCAGCAGCGTAGGGCAGGGAGGAATGTCGGACACCATATATTTT
NA	TRBD1	TRBJ2-3	TRBV2	CASIRQGSRYTQYF	TGTGCCAGCATCCGACAGGGTTCACGATATACGCAGTATTTT
NA	NA	TRBJ1-6	TRBV11-2	CASSLLTKESPLHF	TGTGCCAGCAGCTTACTGACAAAGGAATCACCCCTCCACTTT
NA	TRBD1	TRBJ1-2	TRBV19	CASSISQGYGYTF	TGTGCCAGTAGTATTTCACAGGGGTATGGCTACACCTTC
NA	TRBD2	TRBJ2-1	TRBV7-9	CASSLGLAGGYNEQFF	TGTGCCAGCAGCTTAGGTTTGGCGGGGGGATACAATGAGCAGTTCTTC
NA	NA	TRBJ2-3	TRBV11-3	CASSSSEDTQYF	TGTGCCAGCAGCTCTAGTGAAGATACGCAGTATTTT
NA	NA	TRBJ1-1	TRBV21-1	CASSKSHPGDTEAFF	TGTGCCAGCAGCAAAAGCCACCCAGGGGACACTGAAGCTTTCTTT
NA	NA	TRBJ1-2	TRBV10-3	CAISPQGNYGYTF	TGTGCCATCAGCCCACAGGGAAACTATGGCTACACCTTC
NA	NA	TRBJ1-1	TRBV11-2	CASSLVGVRDEAFF	TGTGCCAGCAGCTTAGTTGGTGTTCGGGATGAAGCTTTCTTT
NA	TRBD2	TRBJ2-3	TRBV7-2	CASSLESSGGADTQYF	TGTGCCAGCAGCTTAGAAAGTAGCGGGGGGGCAGATACGCAGTATTTT
few	NA	TRBJ1-6	TRBV25-1	CASSESGSNNSPLHF	TGTGCCAGCAGTGAATCAGGCAGTAATAATTCACCCCTCCACTTT
NA	TRBD1	TRBJ2-5	TRBV20-1	CSVNRGETQYF	TGCAGTGTCAACAGGGGTGAGACCCAGTACTTC
few	TRBD2	TRBJ2-7	TRBV7-2	CASSLERGHYEQYF	TGTGCCAGCAGCTTAGAGCGGGGGCACTACGAGCAGTACTTC
NA	TRBD2	TRBJ2-3	TRBV4-1	CASSQGSGGLVDTQYF	TGCGCCAGCAGCCAAGGTAGCGGGGGCTTGGTAGATACGCAGTATTTT
NA	NA	TRBJ2-7	TRBV30	CAWSTLAMHEQYF	TGTGCCTGGAGTACGCTAGCGATGCACGAGCAGTACTTC
NA	NA	TRBJ2-7	TRBV12-3/TRBV12-4	CAVARVYEQYF	TGTGCGGTAGCGAGAGTCTACGAGCAGTACTTC
NA	TRBD2	TRBJ2-1	TRBV4-1	CASSQVTSGSSGEQFF	TGCGCCAGCAGCCAAGTTACTAGCGGTAGCTCGGGTGAGCAGTTCTTC
NA	TRBD1	TRBJ1-1	TRBV7-8	CASRVMTGAMNTEAFF	TGTGCCAGCAGGGTGATGACAGGGGCGATGAACACTGAAGCTTTCTTT
NA	TRBD1	TRBJ1-5	TRBV10-1	CASSPGGWDQPQHF	TGCGCCAGCAGTCCAGGGGGCTGGGATCAGCCCCAGCATTTT
NA	NA	TRBJ1-1	TRBV5-1	CASSLGSGETEAFF	TGCGCCAGCAGCTTGGGTTCGGGGGAAACTGAAGCTTTCTTT
few	TRBD2	TRBJ2-3	TRBV24-1	CATSGGGGYTDTQYF	TGTGCCACCAGTGGGGGCGGGGGGTACACAGATACGCAGTATTTT
few	TRBD1	TRBJ2-7	TRBV7-9	CASSPGTGGGYEQYF	TGTGCCAGCAGCCCAGGGACAGGGGGCGGGTACGAGCAGTACTTC
NA	NA	TRBJ2-5	TRBV11-2	CASSLESRGTQYF	TGTGCCAGCAGCTTAGAGAGTAGAGGGACCCAGTACTTC
NA	TRBD1	TRBJ1-2	TRBV30	CAWRAGGGYTF	TGTGCCTGGAGGGCAGGGGGCGGCTACACCTTC
NA	NA	TRBJ1-5	TRBV19	CASSRGGGNQPQHF	TGTGCCAGTAGCCGGGGGGGTGGCAATCAGCCCCAGCATTTT
NA	TRBD2	TRBJ2-1	TRBV5-1	CASSFLSGVSYNEQFF	TGCGCCAGCAGCTTTTTGAGCGGGGTGTCCTACAATGAGCAGTTCTTC
NA	TRBD1	TRBJ1-5	TRBV19	CASSTATGEGQPQHF	TGTGCCAGTAGTACCGCGACAGGGGAAGGACAGCCCCAGCATTTT
NA	TRBD2	TRBJ2-5	TRBV30	CAWSPRGSGGLSIRETQYF	TGTGCCTGGAGTCCCAGGGGTAGCGGGGGGCTTTCCATCAGGGAGACCCAGTACTTC
few	NA	TRBJ1-5	TRBV28	CASSKLHQPQHF	TGTGCCAGCAGTAAACTGCATCAGCCCCAGCATTTT
NA	NA	TRBJ2-3	TRBV7-3	CASNRDSGDTQYF	TGTGCCAGTAACCGGGACTCGGGGGATACGCAGTATTTT
NA	NA	TRBJ2-5	TRBV12-3/TRBV12-4	CASSFGPGDQYF	TGTGCCAGCAGTTTCGGGCCGGGAGACCAGTACTTC
NA	TRBD2	TRBJ2-7	TRBV11-3	CASSLDSGTTYEQYF	TGTGCCAGCAGCTTAGATAGCGGGACCACCTACGAGCAGTACTTC
NA	NA	TRBJ1-5	TRBV19	CASSRVGGSDIDGNQPQHF	TGTGCCAGTAGTAGGGTTGGGGGCTCGGATATTGATGGCAATCAGCCCCAGCATTTT
NA	NA	TRBJ1-2	TRBV7-2	CASSSQRTYLYGYTF	TGTGCCAGCAGCTCTCAAAGGACATACCTCTATGGCTACACCTTC
NA	TRBD1	TRBJ2-7	TRBV5-1	CASRPDPIQGFTYEQYF	TGCGCCAGCAGACCCGACCCAATACAGGGGTTCACCTACGAGCAGTACTTC